Below, 17 T cell receptor beta chains from the same sample are listed, as sequenced in a study of cytomegalovirus exposure and HLA in healthy donors. Both 60 Vbeta primers and 13 Jbeta primers went into the PCR. Generated by immunoSEQ multiplex PCR, the TCRdb table keeps only in-frame clones and is missing some. This table holds about 130,000 clones, 65% to 80% found once. The sequenced material came from PBMCs. These receptors were obtained from a man aged 35 to 55 in good health and CMV-seronegative.

The chain carries TRBV6-5 and TRBJ2-5; 9 bases are shared with TRBD2. Germline V gene data show CDR1 as MNHEY and CDR2 as SVGAGI. The CDR3 is 15 amino acids. V was clipped by 0 bases and J by 4 bases; unmatched bases: 3. The DNA for the CDR3 is TGTGCCAGCAGTTACTCTGGGACTAGCAGAGAGACCCAGTACTTC. This codes for CASSYSGTSRETQYF.

This chain's CDR3 is CASSDTRVPHEQYF. The CDR3 bases are TGTGCCAGCAGTGATACTAGGGTCCCTCACGAGCAGTACTTC. The chain recombines TRBV25-1 with TRBJ2-7; D may be TRBD2 (5 bases). V was pared by 3 bases and J by 5 bases, with 14 bases between. This CDR3 comprises 14 residues. CDR1 is MGHDK and CDR2 is SYGVNS in the germline V gene.

This chain joins TRBV28 and TRBJ2-5; D may be TRBD2 (7 bases). CDR3 size: 13 residues. The V and J ends lost 2 bases and 9 bases respectively, with 13 bases between them. Germline V lookup: CDR1 MDHEN, CDR2 SYDVKM. The CDR3 here is CASSLRGRGAQYF. CDR3 nucleotides: TGTGCCAGCAGTTTAAGAGGGAGGGGGGCCCAGTACTTC.

V and J are TRBV29-1 and TRBJ1-4, with 9 bases aligning to TRBD1. Trimming removed 7 bases from V and 0 bases from J; junction bases left unmatched: 12. CDR1 SQVTM and CDR2 ANQGSEA come from the germline V gene. This CDR3 contains 17 residues. This CDR3 is CSARSGTGPSTNEKLFF. DNA for the CDR3: TGCAGCGCCAGGTCCGGGACAGGGCCTTCAACTAATGAAAAACTGTTTTTT.

The table lists this clone with a few counts. J is TRBJ1-3 and V is TRBV14; a weak D match, TRBD1 (6 bases). V lost 3 bases and J 2 bases, leaving 8 bases between the germline ends. Germline V gives CDR1 SGHDN, CDR2 FVKESK. The CDR3 contains 14 residues. CDR3: CASSQAGAGNTIYF. The CDR3, as DNA: TGTGCCAGCAGCCAGGCAGGGGCTGGAAACACCATATATTTT. Full variable domain (missing parts from reference TRBV14 and TRBJ1-3): EAGVTQFPSHSVIEKGQTVTLRCDPISGHDNLYWYRRVMGKEIKFLLHFVKESKQDESGMPNNRFLAERTGGTYSTLKVQPAELEDSGVYFCASSQAGAGNTIYFGEGSWLTVV.

The chain's CDR3 is CASSQGALNTEAFF. CDR3 coding DNA: TGTGCCAGCAGCCAGGGGGCCTTGAACACTGAAGCTTTCTTT. This sequence joins TRBV5-4 and TRBJ1-1, with TRBD1 matching 8 bases. The CDR3 extends over 14 amino acids. The junction had 2 bases not matched to a gene; V was cut back by 4 bases and J by 0 bases. Germline CDR1 is SGHNT and CDR2 is YYREEE (reference sequence).

This clone occurred many times. Other DNA sequences in this specimen translate into the identical CDR3. V gene TRBV18 combines with J gene TRBJ1-1, with unresolved D. This CDR3 is 13 amino acids long. Germline assignment: CDR1 KGHSH and CDR2 LQKENI. V was cut by 3 bases and J by 1 base, with 6 bases left in between. The CDR3 loop reads CASSPRQNTEAFF. The CDR3 DNA reads TGTGCCAGCTCACCCAGACAGAACACTGAAGCTTTCTTT.

The chain links TRBV4-2 to TRBJ2-3; TRBD2 aligns across 10 bases. The CDR3 is 15 amino acids. V shed 3 bases and J 4 bases; nucleotides not matched to a gene: 4. CDR1 LGHNA and CDR2 YNFKEQ come from the germline V gene. CDR3 in amino acids: CASSQERGGPDTQYF. The CDR3 DNA is TGTGCCAGCAGCCAGGAGCGGGGGGGCCCAGATACGCAGTATTTT.

The chain employs TRBV5-1 and TRBJ1-4; TRBD1 agrees at 7 bases. Germline V gives CDR1 SGHRS, CDR2 YFSETQ. V trimming: 1 base; J trimming: 1 base; junction bases outside the gene matches: 1. The length of the CDR3 is 15 residues. The CDR3 nucleotides read TGCGCCAGCAGCTTGACAGGGGTAACTAATGAAAAACTGTTTTTT. Its protein is CASSLTGVTNEKLFF. Filled out from reference TRBV5-1 and TRBJ1-4, the complete variable domain reads KAGVTQTPRYLIKTRGQQVTLSCSPISGHRSVSWYQQTPGQGLQFLFEYFSETQRNKGNFPGRFSGRQFSNSRSEMNVSTLELGDSALYLCASSLTGVTNEKLFFGSGTQLSVL.

The chain uses TRBV6-5 and TRBJ1-1; 7 positions agree with TRBD1. The CDR3 extends over 14 amino acids. Trimming at V came to 5 bases and at J to 1 base, leaving 4 bases not matched to a gene. Germline CDR1 reads MNHEY; CDR2 reads SVGAGI. CDR3 loop: CASSPRTGNTEAFF. The CDR3 nucleotides are TGTGCCAGCAGTCCAAGGACAGGGAACACTGAAGCTTTCTTT.

The chain couples TRBV2 to TRBJ1-5, with D perhaps TRBD1 (6 bases). The V and J ends lost 6 bases and 4 bases respectively, with 16 bases between them. In germline, CDR1 is SNHLY, CDR2 FYNNEI. The CDR3 runs to 15 residues. For the CDR3, the DNA is TGTGCCAGCAGGGGGGCCCGGACCCTAAATCAGCCCCAGCATTTT. Protein: CASRGARTLNQPQHF.

The chain is built from TRBV11-3 and TRBJ2-6; tentative D call: TRBD1 (6 bases). Trimming stripped 1 base from V and 2 bases from J, with 9 bases between. The CDR3 contains 16 residues. CDR1 and CDR2 from the germline V gene are SGHNT and YENEEA. Here the CDR3 DNA reads TGTGCCAGCAGCTTAGTGGGGGCGCCTGGGGCCAACGTCCTGACTTTC. Encoded protein: CASSLVGAPGANVLTF.

The V call is TRBV29-1, the J call TRBJ2-5; 11 bases map to TRBD1. CDR1 and CDR2 (germline): SQVTM, ANQGSEA. V dropped 4 bases and J dropped 4; count of bases not matched to a gene: 8. CDR3 length: 15 residues. DNA of the CDR3: TGCAGCGTTGCCCAAACGGGACAGGGGGGAGAGACCCAGTACTTC. This sequence encodes CSVAQTGQGGETQYF.

The DNA of the CDR3 is TGTGCCAGCGGCGAGGGGGGGACAGGGAACGAAAAACTGTTTTTT. Its translation: CASGEGGTGNEKLFF. V gene TRBV25-1 combines with J gene TRBJ1-4; 9 nucleotides agree with TRBD1. V lost 8 bases to trimming and J lost 8 bases; unmatched junction nucleotides: 12. Per germline, CDR1 MGHDK and CDR2 SYGVNS. The CDR3 has 15 amino acids. The whole variable domain, filled in from reference TRBV25-1 and TRBJ1-4, reads EADIYQTPRYLVIGTGKKITLECSQTMGHDKMYWYQQDPGMELHLIHYSYGVNSTEKGDLSSESTVSRIRTEHFPLTLESARPSHTSQYLCASGEGGTGNEKLFFGSGTQLSVL.

A single count supports this clone. V and J are TRBV6-5 and TRBJ1-5, with TRBD1 identical over 8 bases. The CDR3 covers 15 residues. Germline V gene data show CDR1 as MNHEY and CDR2 as SVGAGI. V was clipped by 5 bases and J by 7 bases; unmatched bases: 10. The CDR3 region has the DNA TGTGCCAGCAGTAGTTCAGGGGGCGCGGGGCAGCCCCAGCATTTT. Its protein product is CASSSSGGAGQPQHF.

This clone came up a few times. The chain uses TRBV6-5 and TRBJ2-7, with TRBD2 matching over 9 bases. The germline gives CDR1 MNHEY, CDR2 SVGAGI. The CDR3 covers 14 residues. With V trimmed by 7 bases and J by 5 bases, 9 bases remained unmatched. The CDR3 nucleotides read TGTGCCAGCAAGTGGGGACTAGCTGAACACGAGCAGTACTTC. Its protein product is CASKWGLAEHEQYF.

This clone was seen a few times. The rearrangement uses TRBV30 and TRBJ1-1; no definite D call. CDR1 and CDR2 from the germline V gene are GTSNPN and SVGIG (reference sequence). Trimming took 2 bases from V and 2 from J, leaving 9 bases between them. The CDR3 totals 13 residues. In nucleotides, the CDR3 is TGTGCCTGGAGTTACAGCCATAACACTGAAGCTTTCTTT. Amino acids: CAWSYSHNTEAFF.